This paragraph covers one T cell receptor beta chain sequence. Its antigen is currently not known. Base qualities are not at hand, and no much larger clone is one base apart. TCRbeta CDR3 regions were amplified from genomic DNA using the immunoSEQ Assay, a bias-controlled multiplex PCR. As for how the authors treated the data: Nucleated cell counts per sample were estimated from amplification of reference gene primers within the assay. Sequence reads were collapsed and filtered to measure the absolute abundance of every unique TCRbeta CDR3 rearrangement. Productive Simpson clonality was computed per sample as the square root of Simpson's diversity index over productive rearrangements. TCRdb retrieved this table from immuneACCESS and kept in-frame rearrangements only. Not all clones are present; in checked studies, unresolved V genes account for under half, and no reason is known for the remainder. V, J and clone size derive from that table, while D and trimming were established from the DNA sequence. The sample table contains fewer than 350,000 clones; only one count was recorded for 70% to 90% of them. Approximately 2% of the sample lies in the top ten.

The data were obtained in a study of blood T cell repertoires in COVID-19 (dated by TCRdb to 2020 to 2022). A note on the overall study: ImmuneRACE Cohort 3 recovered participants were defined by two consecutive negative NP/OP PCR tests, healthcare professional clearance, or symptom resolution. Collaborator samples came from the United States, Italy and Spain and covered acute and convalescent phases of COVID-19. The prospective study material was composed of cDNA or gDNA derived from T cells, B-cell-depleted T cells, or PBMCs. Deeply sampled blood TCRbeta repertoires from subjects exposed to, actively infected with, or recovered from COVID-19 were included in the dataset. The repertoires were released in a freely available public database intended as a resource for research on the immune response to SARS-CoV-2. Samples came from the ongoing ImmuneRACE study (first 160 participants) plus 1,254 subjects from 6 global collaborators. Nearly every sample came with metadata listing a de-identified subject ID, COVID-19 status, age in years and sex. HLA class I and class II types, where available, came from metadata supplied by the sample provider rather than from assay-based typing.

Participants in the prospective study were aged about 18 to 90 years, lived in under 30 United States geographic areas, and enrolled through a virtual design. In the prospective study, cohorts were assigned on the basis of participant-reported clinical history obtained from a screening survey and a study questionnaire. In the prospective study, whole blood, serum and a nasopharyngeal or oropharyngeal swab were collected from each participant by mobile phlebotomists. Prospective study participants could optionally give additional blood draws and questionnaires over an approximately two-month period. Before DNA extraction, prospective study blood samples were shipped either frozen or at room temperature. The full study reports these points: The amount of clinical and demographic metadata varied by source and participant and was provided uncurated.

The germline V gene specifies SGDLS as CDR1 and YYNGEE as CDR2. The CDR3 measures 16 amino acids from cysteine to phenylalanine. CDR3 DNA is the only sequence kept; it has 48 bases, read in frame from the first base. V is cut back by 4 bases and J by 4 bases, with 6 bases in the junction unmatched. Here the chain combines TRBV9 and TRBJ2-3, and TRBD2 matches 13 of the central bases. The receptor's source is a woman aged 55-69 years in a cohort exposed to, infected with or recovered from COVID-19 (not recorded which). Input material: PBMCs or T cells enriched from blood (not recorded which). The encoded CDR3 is CASSPGLAGRADTQYF. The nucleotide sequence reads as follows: TGTGCCAGCAGCCCGGGACTAGCGGGACGGGCAGATACGCAGTATTTT. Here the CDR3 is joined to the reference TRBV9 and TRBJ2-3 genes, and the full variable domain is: DSGVTQTPKHLITATGQRVTLRCSPRSGDLSVYWYQQSLDQGLQFLIQYYNGEERAKGNILERFSAQQFPDLHSELNLSSLELGDSALYFCASSPGLAGRADTQYFGPGTRLTVL.